The subject of this entry is one T cell receptor (beta chain). Its antigen remains unidentified. A universal primer site was incorporated via template switching, and the cDNA contained unique molecular identifiers. TCRdb re-called the 5' RACE reads with MiXCR, one entry per CDR3 protein. The sample holds 1.5 million or so distinct CDR3 sequences, less than 35% seen once. These data come from a study of identical twins. Study-wide results and caveats: Models predicted too little out-of-frame TCR alpha sharing in monozygotic twins. Invariant populations such as MAIT and iNKT cells could partly muddle zero-insertion analyses. Memory repertoires showed no such pattern, whereas abundant cord blood beta clonotypes carried fewer insertions.

The germline V gene encodes CDR1 SGHRS and CDR2 YFSETQ. V lost 0 bases and J lost 2, with 13 bases in between. The CDR3 covers 16 residues. The sequenced material came from cord blood. The receptor's source is a newborn girl in good health. The chain uses TRBV5-1 and TRBJ2-3; weak D call: TRBD2 (5 bases). The CDR3 sequence: CASSLEGLFLTDTQYF. The CDR3 DNA is TGCGCCAGCAGCTTGGAAGGACTCTTCCTCACAGATACGCAGTATTTT.